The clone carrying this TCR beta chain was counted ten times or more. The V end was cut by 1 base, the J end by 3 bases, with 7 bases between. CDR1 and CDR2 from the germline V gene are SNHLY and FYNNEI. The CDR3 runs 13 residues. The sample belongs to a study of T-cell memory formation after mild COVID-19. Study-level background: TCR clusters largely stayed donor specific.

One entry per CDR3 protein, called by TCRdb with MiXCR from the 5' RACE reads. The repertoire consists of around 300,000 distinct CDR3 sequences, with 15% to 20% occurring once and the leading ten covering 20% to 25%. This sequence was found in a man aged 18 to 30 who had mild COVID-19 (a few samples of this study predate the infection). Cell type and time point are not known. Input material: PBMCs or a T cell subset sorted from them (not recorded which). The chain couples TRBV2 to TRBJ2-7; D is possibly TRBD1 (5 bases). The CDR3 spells CASSEEGIYEQYV. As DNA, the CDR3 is TGTGCCAGCAGTGAAGAGGGGATCTACGAGCAGTACGTC.